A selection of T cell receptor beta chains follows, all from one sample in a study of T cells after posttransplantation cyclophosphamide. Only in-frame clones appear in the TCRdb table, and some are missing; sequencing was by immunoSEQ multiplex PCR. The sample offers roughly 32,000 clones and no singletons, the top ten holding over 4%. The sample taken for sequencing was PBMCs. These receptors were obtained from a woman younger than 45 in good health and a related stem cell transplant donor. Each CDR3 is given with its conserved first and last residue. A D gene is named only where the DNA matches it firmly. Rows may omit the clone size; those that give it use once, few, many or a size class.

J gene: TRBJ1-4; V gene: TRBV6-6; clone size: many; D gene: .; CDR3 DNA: TGTGCCAGCAGTTACTCGGGCGGACAGAATGAAAAACTGTTTTTT; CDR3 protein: CASSYSGGQNEKLFF
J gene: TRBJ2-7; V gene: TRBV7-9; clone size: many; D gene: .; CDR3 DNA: TGTGCCAGCAGCACCCCACAGGGAATCTCCTACGAGCAGTACTTC; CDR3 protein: CASSTPQGISYEQYF
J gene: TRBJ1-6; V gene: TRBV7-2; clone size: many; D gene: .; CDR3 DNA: TGTGCCAGCAGCTTAGTAGGCGGGGGCTCTTCACCCCTCCACTTT; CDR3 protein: CASSLVGGGSSPLHF
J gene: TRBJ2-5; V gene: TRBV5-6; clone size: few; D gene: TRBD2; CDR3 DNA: TGTGCCAGCAGCTTCGGGGGGGCCCAAGAGACCCAGTACTTC; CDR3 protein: CASSFGGAQETQYF
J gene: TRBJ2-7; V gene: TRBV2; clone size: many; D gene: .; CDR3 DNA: TGTGCCAGCATCCGCTCCCAGGGAGTCGAGCAGTACTTC; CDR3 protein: CASIRSQGVEQYF
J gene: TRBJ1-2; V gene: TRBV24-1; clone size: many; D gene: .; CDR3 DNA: TGTGCCACCAGTGATCGGGGAGGAGTCGGCTACACCTTC; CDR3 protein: CATSDRGGVGYTF
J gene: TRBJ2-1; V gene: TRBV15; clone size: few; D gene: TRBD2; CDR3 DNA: TGTGCCACCAGCAGAGATCAAGCGGGGCTATACAATGAGCAGTTCTTC; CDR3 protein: CATSRDQAGLYNEQFF
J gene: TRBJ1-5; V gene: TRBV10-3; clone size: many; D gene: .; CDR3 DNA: TGTGCCATCAGTGAGTCTAAAACAGTAGATCAGCCCCAGCATTTT; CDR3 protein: CAISESKTVDQPQHF
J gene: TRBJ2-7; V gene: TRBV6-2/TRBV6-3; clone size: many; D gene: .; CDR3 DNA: TGTGCCAGCAGTGCCGCGGGGCGGGGCCCCTACGAGCAGTACTTC; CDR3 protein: CASSAAGRGPYEQYF
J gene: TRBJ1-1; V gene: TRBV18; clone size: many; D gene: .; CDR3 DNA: TGTGCCAGCTCGTCCAGGGGAACTGAAGCTTTCTTT; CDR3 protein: CASSSRGTEAFF
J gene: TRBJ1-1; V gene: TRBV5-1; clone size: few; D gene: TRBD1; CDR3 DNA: TGCGCCAGCAGCTTCTCAGGGGGGTTGAACACTGAAGCTTTCTTT; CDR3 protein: CASSFSGGLNTEAFF
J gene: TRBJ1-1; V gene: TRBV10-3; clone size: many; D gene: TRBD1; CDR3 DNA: TGTGCCATCAGTTACACAGGGGGGAACACTGAAGCTTTCTTT; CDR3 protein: CAISYTGGNTEAFF
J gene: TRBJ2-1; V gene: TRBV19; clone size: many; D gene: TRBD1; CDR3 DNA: TGTGCCAGCGCCTCGACAGGGAACGCCTACAATGAGCAGTTCTTC; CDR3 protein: CASASTGNAYNEQFF
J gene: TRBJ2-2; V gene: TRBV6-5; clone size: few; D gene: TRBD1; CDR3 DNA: TGTGCCAGCAGTTCGGTTGGACAGGGGGACCGGGAGCTGTTTTTT; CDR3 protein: CASSSVGQGDRELFF
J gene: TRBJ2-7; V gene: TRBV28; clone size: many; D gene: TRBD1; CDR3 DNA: TGTGCCAGCAGTTCTCCTTACCGGGACAGGGGTGCCTACGAGCAGTACTTC; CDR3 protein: CASSSPYRDRGAYEQYF
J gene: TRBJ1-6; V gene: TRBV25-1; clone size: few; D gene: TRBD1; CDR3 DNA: TGTGCCAGCAGGGGCCGGACAGGGACTTCACCCCTCCACTTT; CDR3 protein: CASRGRTGTSPLHF
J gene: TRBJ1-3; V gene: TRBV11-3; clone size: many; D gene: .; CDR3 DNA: TGTGCCAGCAGCCGGGGTATCTCTGGAAACACCATATATTTT; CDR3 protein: CASSRGISGNTIYF
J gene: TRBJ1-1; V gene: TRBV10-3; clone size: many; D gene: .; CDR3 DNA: TGTGCCATCAGTGAGTCAAAGAGGGTAACTGAAGCTTTCTTT; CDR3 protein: CAISESKRVTEAFF
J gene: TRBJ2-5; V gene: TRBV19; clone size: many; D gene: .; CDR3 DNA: TGTGCCAGTAGTATATCCCCACAGGGTCAAGAGACCCAGTACTTC; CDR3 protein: CASSISPQGQETQYF
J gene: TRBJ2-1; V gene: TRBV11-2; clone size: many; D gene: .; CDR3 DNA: TGTGCCAGCAGCTTCCTTGGGGCGTATAATGAGCAGTTCTTC; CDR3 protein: CASSFLGAYNEQFF
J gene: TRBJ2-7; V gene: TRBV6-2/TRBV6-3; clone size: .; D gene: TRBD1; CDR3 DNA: TGTGCCAGCAGGGTTTTGGGACAGGGGAACTACGAGCAGTACTTC; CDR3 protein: CASRVLGQGNYEQYF
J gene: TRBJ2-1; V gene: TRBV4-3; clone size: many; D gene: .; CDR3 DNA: TGCGCCAGCAGCCACCTGGGGGCAGAGCAGTTCTTC; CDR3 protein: CASSHLGAEQFF
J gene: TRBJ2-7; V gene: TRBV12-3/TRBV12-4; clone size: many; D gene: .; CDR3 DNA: TGTGCCAGCAGACTACAGGGCCGTTTGAGCGAGCAGTACTTC; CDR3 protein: CASRLQGRLSEQYF
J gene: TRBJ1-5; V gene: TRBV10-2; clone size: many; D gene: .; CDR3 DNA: TGCGCCAGCAGTTTGGGGGCTCGACAGCCCCAGCATTTT; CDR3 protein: CASSLGARQPQHF
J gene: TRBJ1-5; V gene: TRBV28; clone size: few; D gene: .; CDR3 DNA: TGTGCCAGCAGTTTAAACCCCCGCGGGGGGGATGAGGCCCAGCATTTT; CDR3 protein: CASSLNPRGGDEAQHF
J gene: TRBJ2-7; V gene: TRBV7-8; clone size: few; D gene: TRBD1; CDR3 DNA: TGTGCCAGCAGCTTAGAGGGACAGGGGAGGGAGCAGTACTTC; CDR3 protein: CASSLEGQGREQYF
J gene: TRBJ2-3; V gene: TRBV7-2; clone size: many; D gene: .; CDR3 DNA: TGTGCCAGCAGCTTAGGGAGGTGGCGGGGGCGCACAGATACGCAGTATTTT; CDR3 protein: CASSLGRWRGRTDTQYF
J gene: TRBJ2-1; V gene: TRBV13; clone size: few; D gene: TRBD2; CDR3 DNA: TGTGCCAGCAGCCCTTCGAATAGCGGGGGGGCGGGCAATGAGCAGTTCTTC; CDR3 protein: CASSPSNSGGAGNEQFF
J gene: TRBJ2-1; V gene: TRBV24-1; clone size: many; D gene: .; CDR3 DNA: TGTGCCACCAGTGATATAGCACCGACTTTCCGTCAGGGTGAGCAGTTCTTC; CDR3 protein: CATSDIAPTFRQGEQFF
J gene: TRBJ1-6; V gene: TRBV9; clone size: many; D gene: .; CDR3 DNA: TGTGCCAGCAGGGGCGGGGCAGGCAGGAATTCACCCCTCCACTTT; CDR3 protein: CASRGGAGRNSPLHF
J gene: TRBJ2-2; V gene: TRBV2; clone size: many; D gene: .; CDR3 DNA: TGTGCCAGCAGCGGGCAGAGGGGCGGGGAGCTGTTTTTT; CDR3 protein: CASSGQRGGELFF
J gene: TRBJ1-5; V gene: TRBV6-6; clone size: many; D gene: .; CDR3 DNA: TGTGCCAGCAGTTACCACACACCGGGGGTCAATCAGCCCCAGCATTTT; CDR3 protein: CASSYHTPGVNQPQHF
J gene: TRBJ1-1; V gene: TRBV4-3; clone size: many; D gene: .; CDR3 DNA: TGCGCCAGCAGCCAAGATTACAGGGACACTGAAGCTTTCTTT; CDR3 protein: CASSQDYRDTEAFF
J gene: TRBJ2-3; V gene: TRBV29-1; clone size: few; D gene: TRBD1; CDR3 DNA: TGCAGCGTTGAGAGCAGGGGGCCTGATACGCAGTATTTT; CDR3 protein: CSVESRGPDTQYF
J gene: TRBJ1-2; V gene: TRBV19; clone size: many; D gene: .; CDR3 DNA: TGTGCCAGTGCCCGAGGGGGTGCCAGGGGAGTTTTGGGCTACACCTTC; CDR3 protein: CASARGGARGVLGYTF
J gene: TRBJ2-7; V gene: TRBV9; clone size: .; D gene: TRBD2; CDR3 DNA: TGTGCCAGCAGCGTAGCGGGACTAGTTTCTGAGCAGTACTTC; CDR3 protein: CASSVAGLVSEQYF
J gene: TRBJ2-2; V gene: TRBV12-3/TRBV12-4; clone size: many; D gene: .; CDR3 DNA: TGTGCCAGCAGTTTAGTCGGCCAGGTTGCCCCCGGGGAGCTGTTTTTT; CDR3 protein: CASSLVGQVAPGELFF
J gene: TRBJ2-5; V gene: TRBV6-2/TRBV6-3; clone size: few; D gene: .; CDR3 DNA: TGTGCCAGCAGTTACACCTCCGGGGGTAGCCTAATTGTTTTGCAGACCCAGTACTTC; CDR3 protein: CASSYTSGGSLIVLQTQYF
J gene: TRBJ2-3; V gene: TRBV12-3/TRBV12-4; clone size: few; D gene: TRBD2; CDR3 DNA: TGTGCCAGCAGTTTACGGGGGGGGTGGACAGATACGCAGTATTTT; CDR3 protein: CASSLRGGWTDTQYF
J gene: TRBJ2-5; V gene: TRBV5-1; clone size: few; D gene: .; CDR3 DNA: TGCGCCAGCAGCTTGCTCCCGCCCAGTAACCAAGAGACCCAGTACTTC; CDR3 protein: CASSLLPPSNQETQYF
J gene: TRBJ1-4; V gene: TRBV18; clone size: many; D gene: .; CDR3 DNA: TGTGCCAGCTCAACCTTCCCGGGGGAGACGAATGAAAAACTGTTTTTT; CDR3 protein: CASSTFPGETNEKLFF
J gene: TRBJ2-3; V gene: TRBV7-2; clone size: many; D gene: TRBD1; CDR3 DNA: TGTGCCAGCAGCTCACAGGGGTCCCGCGCAGATACGCAGTATTTT; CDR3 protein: CASSSQGSRADTQYF
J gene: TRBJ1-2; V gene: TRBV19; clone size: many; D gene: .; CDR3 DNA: TGTGCCAGTAACCAGGACAGTCGGCTAGCTAACTATGGCTACACCTTC; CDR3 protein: CASNQDSRLANYGYTF
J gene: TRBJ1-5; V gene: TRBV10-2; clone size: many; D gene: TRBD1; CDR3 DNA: TGCGCCAGCAGGGTTGGGACAGACAATCAGCCCCAGCATTTT; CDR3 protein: CASRVGTDNQPQHF
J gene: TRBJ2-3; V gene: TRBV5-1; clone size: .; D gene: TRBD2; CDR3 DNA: TGCGCCAGCCAAAGCGGGGGGGGTGATACGCAGTATTTT; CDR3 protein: CASQSGGGDTQYF
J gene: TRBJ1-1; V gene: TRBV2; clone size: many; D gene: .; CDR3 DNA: TGTGCCAGCAGCTCAGGGTTCACTGAAGCTTTCTTT; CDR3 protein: CASSSGFTEAFF
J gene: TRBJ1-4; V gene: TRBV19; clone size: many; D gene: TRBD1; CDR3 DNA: TGTGCCAGTAGTACCTCCGGGACAGGGAATGAAAAACTGTTTTTT; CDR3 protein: CASSTSGTGNEKLFF
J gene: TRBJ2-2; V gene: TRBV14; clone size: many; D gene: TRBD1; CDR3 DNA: TGTGCCAGCAGCCGGACAGGCATCAACACCGGGGAGCTGTTTTTT; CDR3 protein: CASSRTGINTGELFF
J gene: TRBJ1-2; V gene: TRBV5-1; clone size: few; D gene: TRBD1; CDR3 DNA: TGCGCCAGCAGCCCGAGGGACAGGGGGCGAAGTGGCTACACCTTC; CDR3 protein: CASSPRDRGRSGYTF
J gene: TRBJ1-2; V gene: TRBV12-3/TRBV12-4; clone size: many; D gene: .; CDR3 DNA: TGTGCCAGCAGTTTACGGGTAGGGGCCACACACTATGGCTACACCTTC; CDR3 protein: CASSLRVGATHYGYTF
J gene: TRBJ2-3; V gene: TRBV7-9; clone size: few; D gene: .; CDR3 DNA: TGTGCCAGCAGCTTGGGGGACTTCACAGATACGCAGTATTTT; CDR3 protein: CASSLGDFTDTQYF
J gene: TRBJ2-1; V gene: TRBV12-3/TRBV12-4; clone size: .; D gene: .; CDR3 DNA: TGTGCCAGCAGTTTAGTACGTGGGCGCGGGAATGAGCAGTTCTTC; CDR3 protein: CASSLVRGRGNEQFF
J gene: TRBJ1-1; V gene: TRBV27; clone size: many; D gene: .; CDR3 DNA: TGTGCCAGCAGTACCCGTCCGAGGGGTATCGCTGAAGCTTTCTTT; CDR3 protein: CASSTRPRGIAEAFF
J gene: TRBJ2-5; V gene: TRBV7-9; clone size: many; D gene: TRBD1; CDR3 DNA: TGTGCCAGCAGCGGACAGGGAAGTGAGACCCAGTACTTC; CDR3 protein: CASSGQGSETQYF